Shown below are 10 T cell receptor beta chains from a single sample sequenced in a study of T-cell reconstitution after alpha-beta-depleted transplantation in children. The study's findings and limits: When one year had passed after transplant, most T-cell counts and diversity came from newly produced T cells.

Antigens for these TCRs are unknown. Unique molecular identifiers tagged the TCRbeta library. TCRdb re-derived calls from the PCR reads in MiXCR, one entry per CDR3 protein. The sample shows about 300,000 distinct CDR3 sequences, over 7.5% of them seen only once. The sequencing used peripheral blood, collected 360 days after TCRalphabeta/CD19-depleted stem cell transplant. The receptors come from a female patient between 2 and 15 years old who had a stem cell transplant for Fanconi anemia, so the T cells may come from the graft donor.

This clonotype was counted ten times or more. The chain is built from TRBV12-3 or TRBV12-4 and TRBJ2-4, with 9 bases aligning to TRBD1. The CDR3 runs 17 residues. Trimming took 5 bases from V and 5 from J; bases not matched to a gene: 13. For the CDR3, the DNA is TGTGCCAGCAGTCCCTCTTGGACAGGGGAGGTTCAAAACATTCAGTACTTC. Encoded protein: CASSPSWTGEVQNIQYF.

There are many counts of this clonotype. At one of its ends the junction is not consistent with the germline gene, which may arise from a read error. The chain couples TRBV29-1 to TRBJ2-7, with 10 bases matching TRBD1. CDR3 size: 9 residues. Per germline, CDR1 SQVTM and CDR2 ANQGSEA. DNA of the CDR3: TGCAGCGTGACAGGGGGCGGCCCCTTC. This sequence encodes CSVTGGGPF.

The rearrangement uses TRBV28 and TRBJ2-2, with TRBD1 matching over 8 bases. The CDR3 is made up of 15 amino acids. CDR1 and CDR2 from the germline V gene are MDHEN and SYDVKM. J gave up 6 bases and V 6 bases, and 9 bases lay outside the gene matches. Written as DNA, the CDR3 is TGTGCCAGCAGAATGGGACAGGCCGGTTCCGGGGAGCTGTTTTTT. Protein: CASRMGQAGSGELFF.

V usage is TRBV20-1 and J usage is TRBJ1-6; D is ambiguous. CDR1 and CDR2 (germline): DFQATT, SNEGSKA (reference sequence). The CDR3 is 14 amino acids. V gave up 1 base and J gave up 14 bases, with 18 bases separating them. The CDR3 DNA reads TGCAGTGCTAGAGTAATGACAAGCGGTTTGGCCCTCCACTTT. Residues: CSARVMTSGLALHF.

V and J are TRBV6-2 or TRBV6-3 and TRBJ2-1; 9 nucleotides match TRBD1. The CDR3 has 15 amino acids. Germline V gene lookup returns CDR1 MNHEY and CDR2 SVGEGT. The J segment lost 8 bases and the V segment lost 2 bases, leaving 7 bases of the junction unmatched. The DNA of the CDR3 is TGTGCCAGCAGTTACCGGGACAGGGCCCCCGATGAGCAGTTCTTC. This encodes CASSYRDRAPDEQFF.

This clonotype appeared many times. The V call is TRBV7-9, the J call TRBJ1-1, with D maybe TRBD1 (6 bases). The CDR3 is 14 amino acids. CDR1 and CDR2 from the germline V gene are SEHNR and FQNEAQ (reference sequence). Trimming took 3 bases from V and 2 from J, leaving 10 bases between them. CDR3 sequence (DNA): TGTGCCAGCAGCTTCGACAGGTATAACACTGAAGCTTTCTTT. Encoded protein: CASSFDRYNTEAFF.

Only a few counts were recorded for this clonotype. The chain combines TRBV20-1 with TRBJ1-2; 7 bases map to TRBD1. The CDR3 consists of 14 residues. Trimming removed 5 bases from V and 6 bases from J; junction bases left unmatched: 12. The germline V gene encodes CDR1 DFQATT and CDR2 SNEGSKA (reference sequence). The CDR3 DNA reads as TGCAGTGCTCTTCACCTCGACAGGGAGAATGGCTACACCTTC. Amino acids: CSALHLDRENGYTF.

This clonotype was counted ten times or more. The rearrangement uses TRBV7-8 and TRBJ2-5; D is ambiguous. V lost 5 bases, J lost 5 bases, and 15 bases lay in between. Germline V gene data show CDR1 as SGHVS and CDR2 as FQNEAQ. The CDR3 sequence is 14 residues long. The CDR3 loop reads CASSLQPLGETQYF. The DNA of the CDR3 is TGTGCCAGCAGCCTACAGCCCCTGGGGGAGACCCAGTACTTC.

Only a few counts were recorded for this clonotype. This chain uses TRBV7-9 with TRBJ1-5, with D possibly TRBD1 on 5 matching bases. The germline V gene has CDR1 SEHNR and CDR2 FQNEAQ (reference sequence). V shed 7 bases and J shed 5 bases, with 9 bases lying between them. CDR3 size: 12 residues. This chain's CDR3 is CASTMGDQPQHF. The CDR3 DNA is TGTGCCAGCACCATGGGGGATCAGCCCCAGCATTTT.

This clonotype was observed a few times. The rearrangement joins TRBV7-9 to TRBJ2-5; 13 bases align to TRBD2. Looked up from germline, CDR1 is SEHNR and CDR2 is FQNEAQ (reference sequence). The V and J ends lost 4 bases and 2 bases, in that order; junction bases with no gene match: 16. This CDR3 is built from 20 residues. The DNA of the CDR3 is TGTGCCAGCAGCTCCTTCCCGCCGGGACTAGCGGGATCCAGGCAAGAGACCCAGTACTTC. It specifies CASSSFPPGLAGSRQETQYF.